This T cell receptor beta chain was profiled in a study of CD8 T cells in Susac syndrome. Trimming left V 5 bases short and J 2 bases short, with 19 bases between. Germline V CDR1 and CDR2: DFQATT, SNEGSKA (reference sequence). This CDR3 spans 16 amino acids. With random hexamers, roughly 0.45 to 1 ug RNA was reverse transcribed. Amplification of TCR beta CDR3 used immunoSEQ multiplex PCR across 54 Vbeta and 13 Jbeta. In TCRdb, the immunoSEQ multiplex PCR reads were re-called with MiXCR into one record per CDR3 protein. In the table there are roughly 150,000 distinct CDR3 sequences, roughly 96% of which are singletons.

This clonotype was obtained from a human donor with multiple sclerosis. The chain is built from TRBV20-1 and TRBJ2-1, with a weak D call TRBD2 (6 bases). Sequencing input: CD8+ T cells from PBMCs. In nucleotides, the CDR3 is TGCAGTGCTCGCTTTACTATGGCGGGGCCCTACAATGAGCAGTTCTTC. Translating gives CSARFTMAGPYNEQFF.